The source of this T cell receptor (beta chain) is a study of tumour-infiltrating T cells in Burkitt lymphoma. Assay: immunoSEQ multiplex PCR; the TCRdb copy retains only in-frame clones and omits some. The sample holds 46,000 or so clones, about a third seen once. This TCR was sampled from a human donor with Burkitt lymphoma. Sequences were obtained from tumor tissue.

CDR3 sequence (DNA): TGTGCCACCAATACGAGGACGGACAGAGGAAGTACTGAAGCTTTCTTT. Its protein is CATNTRTDRGSTEAFF. This sequence joins TRBV10-3 and TRBJ1-1, with a weak D call TRBD1 (6 bases). V was clipped by 10 bases and J by 5 bases, with 26 bases between them. Germline loops: CDR1 ENHRY, CDR2 SYGVKD. The CDR3 spans 16 residues.